The 2 T cell receptor beta chains presented below share a single source sample, sequenced in a study of T cell repertoires in cytomegalovirus infection. The antigens these receptors bind are not known. TCRdb called the reads again in MiXCR, with one record for every CDR3 protein. The repertoire includes about 770,000 distinct CDR3 sequences, 29% of them detected once, and around 14% sits in the top ten. Sequencing was performed on cultured CD8+ T cells from PBMCs, taken from culture after CMV antigen stimulation. These receptors originate from a human donor in good health (CMV status not recorded). Some clones in this sample may be carry-over from other donors' samples.

This clonotype was recorded many times. CDR3 sequence: CASSGGVPDTQYF. DNA for the CDR3: TGTGCCAGCAGCGGGGGGGTACCAGATACGCAGTATTTT. The chain joins TRBV7-2 to TRBJ2-3, with 7 nucleotides matching TRBD2. After removal of 5 bases from V and 4 bases from J, the junction contained 3 bases not matched to a gene. The germline CDR1 and CDR2 sequences are SGHTA and FQGNSA. This CDR3 comprises 13 residues.

The V call is TRBV14, the J call TRBJ2-1, with D maybe TRBD2 (5 bases). Germline loops: CDR1 SGHDN, CDR2 FVKESK. The germline V and J ends were trimmed by 5 bases and 4 bases, with 18 bases remaining between them. This CDR3 contains 16 residues. The CDR3 DNA reads as TGTGCCAGCAGCTATGACCGGGATAGGGTTTACAATGAGCAGTTCTTC. Translating gives CASSYDRDRVYNEQFF.